This TCR beta chain was recorded in a study of T cell repertoires in cytomegalovirus infection. About the research overall: CMV epitopes used comprised recently identified HLA-C-restricted ones and well-studied HLA-B-restricted ones. Public TCR beta signature analysis indicated the presence of both CMV infection and matching HLA type. Study-wide points: Adding up the frequency of public TCR beta families identified people who carried CMV plus the relevant HLA. Ex vivo responses were dominated by HLA-C-restricted CMV-specific TCR beta clonotypes.

Each CDR3 protein gets one entry after TCRdb re-called the reads with MiXCR. The data contain some 320,000 distinct CDR3 sequences, about 28% of them seen just once; the ten biggest clones take up 20%. Germline V lookup: CDR1 SEHNR, CDR2 FQNEAQ (reference sequence). V lost 1 base, J lost 5 bases, and 6 bases stayed unmatched. This CDR3 is built from 17 residues. Comments on this clonotype: What it binds is not known.

The material sequenced was cultured PBMCs, taken from culture after CMV antigen stimulation. The chain uses TRBV7-9 and TRBJ2-1, with 12 bases lining up with TRBD2. The sequence derives from a human donor in good health (CMV status not recorded). Some clones in this sample may be carry-over from other donors' samples. CDR3 bases: TGTGCCAGCAGCTTAGAATCCGGGACTAGCGGGCACAATGAGCAGTTCTTC. Its protein product is CASSLESGTSGHNEQFF. The full variable domain, with the rest looked up from reference TRBV7-9 and TRBJ2-1, is DTGVSQNPRHKITKRGQNVTFRCDPISEHNRLYWYRQTLGQGPEFLTYFQNEAQLEKSRLLSDRFSAERPKGSFSTLEIQRTEQGDSAMYLCASSLESGTSGHNEQFFGPGTRLTVL.